This T cell receptor (beta chain) appears in the sequencing data of a study of control samples from healthy donors and cancer patients. Sequenced by immunoSEQ multiplex PCR; TCRdb stores in-frame clones only, minus some. The sample yields 130,000 to 150,000 clones, about 95% seen once. Germline V gene sequence: CDR1 MNHEY, CDR2 SVGAGI. CDR3 length: 14 residues. V was pared by 6 bases and J by 6 bases, with 17 bases between. This TCR was recovered from a man aged 55 to 70 with colorectal cancer. Sequenced input: PBMCs. The V call is TRBV6-5, the J call TRBJ2-5; D possibly matches TRBD1 or TRBD2 (5 bases each). CDR3 nucleotides: TGTGCCAGCAGACCCGGGACGACTCGTCAGACCCAGTACTTC. Its protein product is CASRPGTTRQTQYF.